This T cell receptor (beta chain) emerged from a study of CD8 T cells in Susac syndrome. Random hexamers were used to reverse transcribe the RNA input (about 0.5 to 1 ug). A single record per CDR3 protein comes from TCRdb applying MiXCR to the immunoSEQ multiplex PCR reads. Counted here are about 64,000 distinct CDR3 sequences, 90% to 95% occurring once; the ten biggest clones make up around 0.6%. Per the germline V gene, CDR1 is SEHNR and CDR2 is FQNEAQ (reference sequence). V was pared by 1 base and J by 0 bases, with 10 bases between. This CDR3 spans 16 amino acids. The V gene is TRBV7-9, the J gene TRBJ2-4; D might be TRBD2 (6 bases). Source material: CD8+ T cells from PBMCs. This receptor was obtained from a human donor with multiple sclerosis. DNA of the CDR3: TGTGCCAGCAGCTTAGAGGCCGGGGGAGCCAAAAACATTCAGTACTTC. Translated, it gives CASSLEAGGAKNIQYF. The full variable domain, with the rest looked up from reference TRBV7-9 and TRBJ2-4, is DTGVSQNPRHKITKRGQNVTFRCDPISEHNRLYWYRQTLGQGPEFLTYFQNEAQLEKSRLLSDRFSAERPKGSFSTLEIQRTEQGDSAMYLCASSLEAGGAKNIQYFGAGTRLSVL.